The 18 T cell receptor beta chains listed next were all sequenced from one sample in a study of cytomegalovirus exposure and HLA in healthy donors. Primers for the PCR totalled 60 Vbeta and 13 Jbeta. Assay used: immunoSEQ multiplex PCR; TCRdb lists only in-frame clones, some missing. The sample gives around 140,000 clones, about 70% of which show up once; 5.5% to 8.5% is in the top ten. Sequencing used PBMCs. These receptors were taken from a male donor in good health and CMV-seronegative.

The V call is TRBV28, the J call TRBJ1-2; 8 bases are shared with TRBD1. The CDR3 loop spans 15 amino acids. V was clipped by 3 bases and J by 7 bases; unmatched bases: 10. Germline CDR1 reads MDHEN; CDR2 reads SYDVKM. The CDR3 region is CASSLSGAGGGGYTF. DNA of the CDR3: TGTGCCAGCAGTTTGTCGGGGGCAGGGGGCGGTGGCTACACCTTC.

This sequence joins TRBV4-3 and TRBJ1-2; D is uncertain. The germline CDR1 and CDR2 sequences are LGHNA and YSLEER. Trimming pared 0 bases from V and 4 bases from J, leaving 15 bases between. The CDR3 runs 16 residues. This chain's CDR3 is CASSQDLGQAGYGYTF. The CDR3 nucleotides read TGCGCCAGCAGCCAAGATCTGGGCCAGGCCGGCTATGGCTACACCTTC.

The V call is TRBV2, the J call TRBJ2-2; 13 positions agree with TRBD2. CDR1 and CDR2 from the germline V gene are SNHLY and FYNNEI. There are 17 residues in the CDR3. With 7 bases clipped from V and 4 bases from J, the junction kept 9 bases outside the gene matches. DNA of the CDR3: TGTGCCAGCACAGCTTGGACTAGCGGGAGAGGCACCGGGGAGCTGTTTTTT. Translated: CASTAWTSGRGTGELFF.

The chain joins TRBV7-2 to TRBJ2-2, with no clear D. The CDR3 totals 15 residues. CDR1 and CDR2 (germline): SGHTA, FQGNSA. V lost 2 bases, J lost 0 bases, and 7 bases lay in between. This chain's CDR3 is CASSLFRSNTGELFF. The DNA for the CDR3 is TGTGCCAGCAGCTTATTTCGGTCGAACACCGGGGAGCTGTTTTTT.

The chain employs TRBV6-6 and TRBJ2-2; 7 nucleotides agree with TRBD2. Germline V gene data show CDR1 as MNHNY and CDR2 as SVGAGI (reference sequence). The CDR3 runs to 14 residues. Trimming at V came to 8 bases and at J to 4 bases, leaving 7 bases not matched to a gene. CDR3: CASGGGVVTGELFF. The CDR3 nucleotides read TGTGCCAGCGGGGGAGGGGTGGTCACCGGGGAGCTGTTTTTT.

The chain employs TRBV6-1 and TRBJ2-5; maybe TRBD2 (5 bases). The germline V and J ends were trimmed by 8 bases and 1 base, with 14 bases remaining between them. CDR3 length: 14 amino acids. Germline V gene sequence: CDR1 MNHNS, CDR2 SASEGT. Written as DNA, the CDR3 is TGTGCCAGCCAAGCGGCGGGTACCCAAGAGACCCAGTACTTC. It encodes CASQAAGTQETQYF.

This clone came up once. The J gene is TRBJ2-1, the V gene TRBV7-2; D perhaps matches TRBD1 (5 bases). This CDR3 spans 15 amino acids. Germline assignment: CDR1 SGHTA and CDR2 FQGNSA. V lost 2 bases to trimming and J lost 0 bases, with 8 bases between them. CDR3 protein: CASSLFQGSYNEQFF. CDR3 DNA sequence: TGTGCCAGCAGCTTATTTCAGGGCTCCTACAATGAGCAGTTCTTC.

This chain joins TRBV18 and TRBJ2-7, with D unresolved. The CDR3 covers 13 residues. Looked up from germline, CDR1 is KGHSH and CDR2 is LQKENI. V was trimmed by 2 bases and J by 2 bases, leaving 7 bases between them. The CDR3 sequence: CASSPESTYEQYF. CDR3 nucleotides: TGTGCCAGCTCACCAGAATCTACCTACGAGCAGTACTTC.

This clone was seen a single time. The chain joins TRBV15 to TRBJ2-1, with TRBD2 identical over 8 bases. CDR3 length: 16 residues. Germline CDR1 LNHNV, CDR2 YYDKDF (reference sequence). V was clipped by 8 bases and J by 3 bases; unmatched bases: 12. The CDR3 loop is CATSGVSGIFYNEQFF. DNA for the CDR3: TGTGCCACCTCAGGTGTTAGCGGGATATTCTACAATGAGCAGTTCTTC.

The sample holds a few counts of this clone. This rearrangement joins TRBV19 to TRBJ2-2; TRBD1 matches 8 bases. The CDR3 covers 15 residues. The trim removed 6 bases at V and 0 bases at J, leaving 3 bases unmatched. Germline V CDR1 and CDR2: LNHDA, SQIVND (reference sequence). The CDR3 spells CASSWDRSNTGELFF. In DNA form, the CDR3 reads TGTGCCAGTAGCTGGGACAGGTCGAACACCGGGGAGCTGTTTTTT.

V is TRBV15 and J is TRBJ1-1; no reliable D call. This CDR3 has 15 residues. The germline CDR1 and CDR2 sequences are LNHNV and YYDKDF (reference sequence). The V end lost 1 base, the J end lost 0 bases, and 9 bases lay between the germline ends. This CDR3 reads CATSRVGSLNTEAFF. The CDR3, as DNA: TGTGCCACCAGCAGAGTGGGCAGTCTGAACACTGAAGCTTTCTTT.

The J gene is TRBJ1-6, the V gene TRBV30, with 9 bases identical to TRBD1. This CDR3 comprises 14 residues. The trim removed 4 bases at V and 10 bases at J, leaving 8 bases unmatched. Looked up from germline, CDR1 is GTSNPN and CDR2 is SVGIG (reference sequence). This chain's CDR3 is CAWKTGGFLSPLHF. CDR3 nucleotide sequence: TGTGCCTGGAAAACAGGGGGCTTCTTATCACCCCTCCACTTT.

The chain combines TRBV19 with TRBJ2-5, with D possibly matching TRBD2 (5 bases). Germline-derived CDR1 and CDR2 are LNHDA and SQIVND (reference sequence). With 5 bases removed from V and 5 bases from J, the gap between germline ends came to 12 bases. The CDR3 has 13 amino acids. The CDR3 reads CASSFLAAETQYF. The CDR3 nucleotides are TGTGCCAGTAGTTTCCTAGCCGCGGAGACCCAGTACTTC.

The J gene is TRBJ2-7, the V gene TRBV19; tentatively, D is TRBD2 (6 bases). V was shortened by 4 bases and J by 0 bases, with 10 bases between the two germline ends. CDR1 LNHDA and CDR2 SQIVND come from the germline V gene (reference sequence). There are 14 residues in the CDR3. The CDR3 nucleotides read TGTGCCAGTAGTAGCACTAGCCGCTCCTACGAGCAGTACTTC. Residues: CASSSTSRSYEQYF.

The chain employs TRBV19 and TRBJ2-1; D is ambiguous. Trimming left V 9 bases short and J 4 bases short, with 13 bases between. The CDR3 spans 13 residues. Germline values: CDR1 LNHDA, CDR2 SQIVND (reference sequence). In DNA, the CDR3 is TGTGCCAGGACACCGGTTCTGTACAATGAGCAGTTCTTC. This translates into CARTPVLYNEQFF.

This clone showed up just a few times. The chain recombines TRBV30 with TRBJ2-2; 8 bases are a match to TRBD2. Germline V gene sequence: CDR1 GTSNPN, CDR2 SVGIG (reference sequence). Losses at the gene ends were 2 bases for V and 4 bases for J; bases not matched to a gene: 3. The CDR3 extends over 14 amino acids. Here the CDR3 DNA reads TGTGCCTGGAGTCGGGGGGGGCCCACCGGGGAGCTGTTTTTT. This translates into CAWSRGGPTGELFF.

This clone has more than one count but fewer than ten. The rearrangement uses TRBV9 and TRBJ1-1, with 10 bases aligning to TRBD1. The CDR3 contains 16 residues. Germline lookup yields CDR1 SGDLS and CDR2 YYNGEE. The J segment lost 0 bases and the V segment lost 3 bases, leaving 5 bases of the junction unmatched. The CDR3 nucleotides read TGTGCCAGCAGCGCACCGGGACAGGGGATGAACACTGAAGCTTTCTTT. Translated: CASSAPGQGMNTEAFF. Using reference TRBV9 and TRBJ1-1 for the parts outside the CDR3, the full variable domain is DSGVTQTPKHLITATGQRVTLRCSPRSGDLSVYWYQQSLDQGLQFLIQYYNGEERAKGNILERFSAQQFPDLHSELNLSSLELGDSALYFCASSAPGQGMNTEAFFGQGTRLTVV.

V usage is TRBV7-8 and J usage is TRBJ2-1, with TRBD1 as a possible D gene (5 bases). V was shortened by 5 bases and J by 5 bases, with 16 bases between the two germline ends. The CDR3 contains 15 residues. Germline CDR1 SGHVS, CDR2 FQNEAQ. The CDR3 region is CASSPRWIGDNEQFF. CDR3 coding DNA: TGTGCCAGCAGCCCCCGGTGGATAGGGGACAATGAGCAGTTCTTC.